This TCR beta chain was profiled in a study of CD8 T cells in Susac syndrome. The germline gives CDR1 SEHNR, CDR2 FQNEAQ (reference sequence). Trimming cost V 4 bases and J 1 base, with 11 bases left between them. This CDR3 is built from 15 residues. Reverse transcription used about 0.5 to 1 ug RNA and random hexamers. A single record per CDR3 protein comes from TCRdb applying MiXCR to the immunoSEQ multiplex PCR reads. Of around 150,000 distinct CDR3 sequences in the sample, 90% to 95% are singletons; the top ten hold over 0.25%. Sequencing of TCR beta was performed on blood CD8+ T cells and on blood CD4+ T cells.

Material: CD8+ T cells from PBMCs. The receptor comes from a human donor in good health. This sequence joins TRBV7-9 and TRBJ2-1, with D unresolved. CDR3 DNA sequence: TGTGCCAGCAGCTCTCTGATCAGTTCCTACAATGAGCAGTTCTTC. It specifies CASSSLISSYNEQFF.